This T cell receptor (beta chain) was sequenced for a study of blood T cell repertoires in COVID-19. Study-level background: The samples span acute and convalescent COVID-19 from the United States, Italy and Spain.

Here immunoSEQ multiplex PCR was the method, and the copy in TCRdb shows in-frame clones only, minus some. This sample has nearly 40,000 clones, with about 87% found just once. This sequence was found in a woman aged 65 to 85 with acute or convalescent COVID-19. Sequencing was done on a sample of peripheral blood.

In DNA, the CDR3 is TGTGCCAGCAGTCAGGGACAGGGCAAACAAGAGACCCAGTACTTC. Its translation is CASSQGQGKQETQYF. V and J are TRBV27 and TRBJ2-5, with TRBD1 matching over 9 bases. Germline CDR1 and CDR2: MNHEY and SMNVEV (reference sequence). The CDR3 is 15 amino acids. The V segment lost 5 bases and the J segment 2 bases; nucleotides outside the gene matches: 6.